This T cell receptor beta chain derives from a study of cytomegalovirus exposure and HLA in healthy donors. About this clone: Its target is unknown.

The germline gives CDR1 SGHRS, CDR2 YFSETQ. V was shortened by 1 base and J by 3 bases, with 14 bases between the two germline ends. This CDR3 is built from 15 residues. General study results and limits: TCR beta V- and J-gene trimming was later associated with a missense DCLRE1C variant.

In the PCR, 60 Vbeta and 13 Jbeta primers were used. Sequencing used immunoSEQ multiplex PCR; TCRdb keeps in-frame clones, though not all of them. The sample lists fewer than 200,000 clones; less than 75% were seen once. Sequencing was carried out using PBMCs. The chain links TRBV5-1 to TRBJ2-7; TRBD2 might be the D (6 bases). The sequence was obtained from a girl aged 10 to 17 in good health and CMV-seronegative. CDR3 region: CASSLTAGQVYEQYF. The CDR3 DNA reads TGCGCCAGCAGCTTGACTGCGGGGCAGGTCTACGAGCAGTACTTC.